A single sample is the source of the 16 T cell receptor beta chains below, sequenced in a study of blood T cell repertoires in COVID-19. Sequencing was performed with immunoSEQ multiplex PCR; in TCRdb, only in-frame clones are kept and a portion is missing. The table records about 130,000 clones, around 82% of them present only once. Sequencing was carried out using peripheral blood. The receptors here all came from a man aged 55 to 70 with acute or convalescent COVID-19.

This clone was detected once. The V gene is TRBV12-5, the J gene TRBJ2-1, with D possibly matching TRBD2 (6 bases). The ends were cut back, 0 bases at V and 2 bases at J, with 11 bases in the middle. The CDR3 is made up of 16 amino acids. In germline, CDR1 is LGHNT, CDR2 FRNRAP. CDR3 coding DNA: TGTGCTAGTGGTTTGGTACGAGGGACTGCCTACAATGAGCAGTTCTTC. Translated: CASGLVRGTAYNEQFF. The variable domain in full, completed from reference TRBV12-5 and TRBJ2-1, reads DARVTQTPRHKVTEMGQEVTMRCQPILGHNTVFWYRQTMMQGLELLAYFRNRAPLDDSGMPKDRFSAEMPDATLATLKIQPSEPRDSAVYFCASGLVRGTAYNEQFFGPGTRLTVL.

This chain links TRBV29-1 with TRBJ1-2; 9 nucleotides agree with TRBD1. The CDR3 totals 13 residues. The ends lost 5 bases at V and 3 bases at J; junction bases unmatched: 4. Germline values: CDR1 SQVTM, CDR2 ANQGSEA. The CDR3 loop is CSVPGQGDYGYTF. The CDR3 nucleotides are TGCAGCGTTCCGGGACAGGGAGACTATGGCTACACCTTC.

V usage is TRBV3-1 (or the pseudogene TRBV3-2) and J usage is TRBJ1-2; D not certain. The CDR3 has 16 residues. V lost 1 base and J 0 bases, leaving 12 bases between the germline ends. Germline V gene lookup returns CDR1 LGHDT and CDR2 YNNKEL (reference sequence). The CDR3 DNA follows: TGTGCCAGCAGCCAAGGGTGGTCAGAATCTAACTATGGCTACACCTTC. Amino acids: CASSQGWSESNYGYTF.

The J gene is TRBJ2-7, the V gene TRBV9, with no clear D. There are 15 residues in the CDR3. The germline V and J ends were trimmed by 0 bases and 0 bases, with 10 bases remaining between them. Germline CDR1 reads SGDLS; CDR2 reads YYNGEE. This CDR3 reads CASSVGAGTSYEQYF. CDR3 nucleotides: TGTGCCAGCAGCGTAGGGGCAGGAACCTCCTACGAGCAGTACTTC.

This clone came up a few times. J is TRBJ2-3 and V is TRBV9, with D possibly TRBD1 on 5 matching bases. CDR1 is SGDLS and CDR2 is YYNGEE in the germline V gene. Trimming cost V 6 bases and J 4 bases, with 18 bases left between them. This CDR3 has 15 amino acids. DNA for the CDR3: TGTGCCAGCACTCGTAGGGAAGGGGTCGCAGATACGCAGTATTTT. Protein: CASTRREGVADTQYF.

V is TRBV9 and J is TRBJ2-3, with 9 bases aligning to TRBD2. V was pared by 4 bases and J by 3 bases, with 18 bases of the junction left unmatched. The CDR3 is 19 residues long. The germline V gene encodes CDR1 SGDLS and CDR2 YYNGEE. CDR3 in amino acids: CASSLLGREGLGKTDTQYF. The CDR3 region has the DNA TGTGCCAGCAGCCTCCTTGGGCGGGAGGGCCTCGGTAAGACAGATACGCAGTATTTT.

There are a few counts of this clone. The V gene is TRBV18, the J gene TRBJ2-6; weak D call: TRBD1 (6 bases). The length of the CDR3 is 19 residues. The ends were cut back, 3 bases at V and 0 bases at J, with 18 bases in the middle. From germline, CDR1 is KGHSH and CDR2 LQKENI. This CDR3 reads CASSPSTGRGHSGANVLTF. CDR3 bases: TGTGCCAGCTCACCGTCGACAGGCCGTGGCCACTCTGGGGCCAACGTCCTGACTTTC.

The chain carries TRBV18 and TRBJ2-2; D is ambiguous. V shed 3 bases and J shed 0 bases, with 11 bases lying between them. The CDR3 has 16 amino acids. Germline CDR1 reads KGHSH; CDR2 reads LQKENI. Here the CDR3 reads CASSPSVRPNTGELFF. CDR3 sequence (DNA): TGTGCCAGCTCACCTTCAGTCAGGCCGAACACCGGGGAGCTGTTTTTT.

The gene calls are TRBV19 and TRBJ2-5, with D tentatively TRBD2 (6 bases). The CDR3 consists of 18 residues. Trimming removed 3 bases at V and 4 bases at J, with 24 bases between. CDR1 is LNHDA and CDR2 is SQIVND in the germline V gene (reference sequence). In nucleotides, the CDR3 is TGTGCCAGTAGTATCGGGTTACTAGCTATAGAGAATAGAGAGACCCAGTACTTC. It yields the protein CASSIGLLAIENRETQYF.

As for this clone: A read error may account for a junction end that differs from germline. This chain links TRBV5-1 with TRBJ2-3, with a tentative D call TRBD1 (5 bases). Germline values: CDR1 SGHRS, CDR2 YFSETQ. CDR3 length equals 19 residues. The CDR3 protein is CASSLVPGAGALSTDTQCF. The CDR3 region has the DNA TGCGCCAGCAGCTTGGTGCCTGGGGCCGGAGCCCTTAGCACAGATACGCAGTGTTTT. Complete variable domain (other parts from reference TRBV5-1 and TRBJ2-3): KAGVTQTPRYLIKTRGQQVTLSCSPISGHRSVSWYQQTPGQGLQFLFEYFSETQRNKGNFPGRFSGRQFSNSRSEMNVSTLELGDSALYLCASSLVPGAGALSTDTQCFGPGTRLTVL.

This rearrangement joins TRBV6-2 or TRBV6-3 to TRBJ1-6; D unresolved. The CDR3 contains 16 residues. Between the trimmed V and J ends, which lost 5 bases and 0 bases, there was a span of 11 bases. Germline V lookup: CDR1 MNHEY, CDR2 SVGEGT. CDR3 loop: CASSKSLSSYNSPLHF. CDR3 coding DNA: TGTGCCAGCAGTAAGAGTCTGAGCTCCTATAATTCACCCCTCCACTTT.

V gene TRBV18 combines with J gene TRBJ2-5; 7 bases map to TRBD1. The germline V gene encodes CDR1 KGHSH and CDR2 LQKENI. The V gene end was trimmed by 3 bases and the J gene end by 1 base; junction bases not matched to a gene: 5. CDR3 length: 15 amino acids. CDR3: CASSPSRGLQETQYF. The CDR3 DNA reads as TGTGCCAGCTCACCGAGTAGGGGGCTCCAAGAGACCCAGTACTTC. The variable domain in full, with the rest retrieved from reference TRBV18 and TRBJ2-5, is NAGVMQNPRHLVRRRGQEARLRCSPMKGHSHVYWYRQLPEEGLKFMVYLQKENIIDESGMPKERFSAEFPKEGPSILRIQQVVRGDSAAYFCASSPSRGLQETQYFGPGTRLLVL.

The chain has TRBV7-8 and TRBJ2-7; D call uncertain. CDR3 length: 15 amino acids. V gave up 2 bases and J gave up 4 bases, with 15 bases separating them. Germline V gene data show CDR1 as SGHVS and CDR2 as FQNEAQ. CDR3 DNA: TGTGCCAGCAGCTTAAGCAATGGAGATCGTTACGAGCAGTACTTC. It codes for CASSLSNGDRYEQYF.

V usage is TRBV10-3 and J usage is TRBJ1-2; D possibly corresponds to TRBD1 (5 bases). The CDR3 contains 17 residues. Germline lookup yields CDR1 ENHRY and CDR2 SYGVKD. V shed 7 bases and J shed 4 bases, with 25 bases lying between them. CDR3 DNA: TGTGCCATCAACCGGGACTCTTTAAGTGGGGTCAGCTATGGCTACACCTTC. It yields the protein CAINRDSLSGVSYGYTF.

The rearrangement links TRBV18 to TRBJ2-7; 7 bases line up with TRBD2. The CDR3 is 15 amino acids. The V segment lost 2 bases and the J segment 7 bases; nucleotides outside the gene matches: 11. In germline, CDR1 is KGHSH, CDR2 LQKENI. Written as DNA, the CDR3 is TGTGCCAGCTCACCAAGGACTAGTGACTTTAGAGAGCAGTACTTC. It specifies CASSPRTSDFREQYF.

The chain combines TRBV7-3 with TRBJ1-2; 9 nucleotides line up with TRBD1. The germline V gene has CDR1 SGHTA and CDR2 FQGTGA. V shed 5 bases, J shed 8 bases, and the junction held 12 bases outside the gene matches. The CDR3 has 15 amino acids. CDR3 DNA sequence: TGTGCCAGCAGCCAAAACGCGGGACAGGGAAGAGGCTACACCTTC. This gives the protein CASSQNAGQGRGYTF.